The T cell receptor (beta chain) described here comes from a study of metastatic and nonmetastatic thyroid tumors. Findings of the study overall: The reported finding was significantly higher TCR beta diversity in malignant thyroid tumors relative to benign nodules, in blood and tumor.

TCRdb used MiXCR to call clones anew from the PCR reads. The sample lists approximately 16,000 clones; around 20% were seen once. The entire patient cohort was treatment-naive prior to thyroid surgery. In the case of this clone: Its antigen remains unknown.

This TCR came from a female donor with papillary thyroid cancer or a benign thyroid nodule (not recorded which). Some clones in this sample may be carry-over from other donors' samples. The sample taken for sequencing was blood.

CDR3: CASSKTGYSLVDTQYF. As DNA, the CDR3 is TGTGCCAGCTCAAAGACAGGGTATTCCTTGGTGGATACGCAGTATTTT. The V and J genes are TRBV18 and TRBJ2-3, with 7 nucleotides matching TRBD1. CDR1 is KGHSH, CDR2 LQKENI, per germline. V gave up 5 bases and J gave up 6 bases; unmatched junction bases: 14. The CDR3 has 16 residues.